Following are 18 T cell receptor beta chains from one sample sequenced in a study of T cell responses to AZD1222 COVID-19 vaccine. Measured with immunoSEQ multiplex PCR; TCRdb has only the in-frame clones, and not every one. The sample contains roughly 110,000 clones, roughly nine tenths of which appear only once. The material was peripheral blood, obtained 28 days after the second AZD1222 dose. The receptors were sampled from an adult who received the AZD1222 COVID-19 vaccine.

The V and J genes are TRBV19 and TRBJ1-3; maybe TRBD1 (5 bases). The CDR3 covers 16 residues. Germline V gene lookup returns CDR1 LNHDA and CDR2 SQIVND (reference sequence). V lost 0 bases and J lost 0, with 9 bases in between. The CDR3 DNA is TGTGCCAGTAGTATAGAGGGGACTACCTCTGGAAACACCATATATTTT. This gives the protein CASSIEGTTSGNTIYF.

This rearrangement joins TRBV7-8 to TRBJ1-1, with D tentatively TRBD1 (5 bases). The CDR3 has 13 residues. Trimming removed 4 bases at V and 7 bases at J, with 13 bases between. Germline lookup yields CDR1 SGHVS and CDR2 FQNEAQ. CDR3 loop: CASSWGPQGEAFF. In DNA, the CDR3 is TGTGCCAGCAGCTGGGGACCGCAGGGTGAAGCTTTCTTT. The whole variable domain, remainder taken from reference TRBV7-8 and TRBJ1-1, is GAGVSQSPRYKVAKRGQDVALRCDPISGHVSLFWYQQALGQGPEFLTYFQNEAQLDKSGLPSDRFFAERPEGSVSTLKIQRTQQEDSAVYLCASSWGPQGEAFFGQGTRLTVV.

The chain combines TRBV7-2 with TRBJ1-1, with no clear D. The CDR3 totals 15 residues. Per the germline V gene, CDR1 is SGHTA and CDR2 is FQGNSA. The germline V and J ends were trimmed by 2 bases and 0 bases, with 10 bases remaining between them. The CDR3 nucleotides read TGTGCCAGCAGCTTATGGAGTCGCATGAACACTGAAGCTTTCTTT. Amino acids: CASSLWSRMNTEAFF.

The genes are TRBV7-2 and TRBJ2-3, with D perhaps matching TRBD2 (5 bases). The CDR3 spans 16 residues. Germline loops: CDR1 SGHTA, CDR2 FQGNSA. V was cut by 0 bases and J by 0 bases, with 10 bases left in between. CDR3 protein: CASSLARVSSTDTQYF. CDR3 bases: TGTGCCAGCAGCTTAGCGCGGGTCAGTAGCACAGATACGCAGTATTTT.

The CDR3 bases are TGTGCCAGCAGTTACTCGCCGCAGGGGTATGGCTACACCTTC. Translation: CASSYSPQGYGYTF. The chain is built from TRBV6-6 and TRBJ1-2, with D perhaps matching TRBD1 (6 bases). Germline CDR1 MNHNY, CDR2 SVGAGI (reference sequence). The CDR3 sequence is 14 residues long. V gave up 0 bases and J gave up 5 bases, with 10 bases separating them.

This chain joins TRBV7-6 and TRBJ2-7; 8 bases map to TRBD1. CDR1 and CDR2 from the germline V gene are SGHVS and FNYEAQ. The trim removed 1 base at V and 7 bases at J, leaving 3 bases unmatched. This CDR3 is 13 amino acids long. The CDR3 is CASSLGQGMEQYF. CDR3 nucleotides: TGTGCCAGCAGCTTAGGACAGGGGATGGAGCAGTACTTC.

DNA for the CDR3: TGCAGTGCTAGTTCGAAAGGGGACGGCTACACCTTC. Protein: CSASSKGDGYTF. V usage is TRBV20-1 and J usage is TRBJ1-2; the D gene is possibly TRBD1 (5 bases). Germline values: CDR1 DFQATT, CDR2 SNEGSKA (reference sequence). There are 12 residues in the CDR3. Trimming pared 3 bases from V and 8 bases from J, leaving 13 bases between.

The chain couples TRBV27 to TRBJ1-2, with 7 nucleotides matching TRBD1. This CDR3 is 15 amino acids long. Per the germline V gene, CDR1 is MNHEY and CDR2 is SMNVEV (reference sequence). The trim removed 4 bases at V and 3 bases at J, leaving 8 bases unmatched. CDR3: CASSSSGTADYGYTF. The CDR3 DNA sequence: TGTGCCAGCAGTTCCTCCGGGACAGCTGACTATGGCTACACCTTC.

J is TRBJ1-2 and V is TRBV29-1; no clear D. The length of the CDR3 is 12 residues. The ends were cut back, 7 bases at V and 0 bases at J, with 9 bases in the middle. Germline CDR1 reads SQVTM; CDR2 reads ANQGSEA. In nucleotides, the CDR3 is TGCAGCGCTCTAGGGTCTAACTATGGCTACACCTTC. Amino acids: CSALGSNYGYTF. Drawing the rest from reference TRBV29-1 and TRBJ1-2, the complete variable domain is SAVISQKPSRDICQRGTSLTIQCQVDSQVTMMFWYRQQPGQSLTLIATANQGSEATYESGFVIDKFPISRPNLTFSTLTVSNMSPEDSSIYLCSALGSNYGYTFGSGTRLTVV.

The chain is built from TRBV6-4 and TRBJ1-6, with a weak D call TRBD1 (5 bases). This CDR3 has 14 residues. Germline CDR1 and CDR2: MRHNA and SNTAGT. Trimming cost V 5 bases and J 10 bases, with 15 bases left between them. CDR3 DNA: TGTGCCAGCAGTCCCGGGACCCCCGGGTCACCCCTCCACTTT. This codes for CASSPGTPGSPLHF.

J is TRBJ1-1 and V is TRBV7-9; a possible D gene is TRBD1 (6 bases). Germline V lookup: CDR1 SEHNR, CDR2 FQNEAQ (reference sequence). Trimming took off 5 bases at V and 7 bases at J, with 11 bases between the two ends. This CDR3 is built from 12 residues. The CDR3 nucleotides are TGTGCCAGCAGCCCGGGGGGCAATGAAGCTTTCTTT. It encodes CASSPGGNEAFF. The full variable domain, with the rest looked up from reference TRBV7-9 and TRBJ1-1, is DTGVSQNPRHKITKRGQNVTFRCDPISEHNRLYWYRQTLGQGPEFLTYFQNEAQLEKSRLLSDRFSAERPKGSFSTLEIQRTEQGDSAMYLCASSPGGNEAFFGQGTRLTVV.

The gene calls are TRBV6-5 and TRBJ1-4; D remains ambiguous. Germline V lookup: CDR1 MNHEY, CDR2 SVGAGI. This CDR3 is built from 15 residues. Trimming stripped 6 bases from V and 0 bases from J, with 11 bases between. The CDR3 DNA follows: TGTGCCAGCAGCCGAAACAGACCAACTAATGAAAAACTGTTTTTT. Protein sequence: CASSRNRPTNEKLFF.

The rearrangement joins TRBV6-5 to TRBJ1-6; D is perhaps TRBD1 (5 bases). This CDR3 spans 15 amino acids. The germline V gene encodes CDR1 MNHEY and CDR2 SVGAGI. The V gene lost 6 bases and the J gene lost 3 bases, with 12 bases spanning the gap. CDR3 DNA sequence: TGTGCCAGCAGGAAGGGACGGAACTATAATTCACCCCTCCACTTT. Translated, it gives CASRKGRNYNSPLHF.

V and J are TRBV19 and TRBJ1-2; 9 bases are a match to TRBD1. This CDR3 has 14 residues. V shed 0 bases, J shed 8 bases, and the junction held 4 bases outside the gene matches. Germline V lookup: CDR1 LNHDA, CDR2 SQIVND (reference sequence). The CDR3 region is CASSIDRDRDGYTF. The CDR3 DNA sequence: TGTGCCAGTAGTATAGATAGGGACAGGGACGGCTACACCTTC.

The chain links TRBV15 to TRBJ2-1, with 8 positions matching TRBD1. CDR1 is LNHNV and CDR2 is YYDKDF in the germline V gene (reference sequence). This CDR3 has 16 residues. V lost 0 bases, J lost 4 bases, and 5 bases stayed unmatched. CDR3: CATSREWRQGYNEQFF. CDR3 bases: TGTGCCACCAGCAGAGAGTGGAGACAGGGGTACAATGAGCAGTTCTTC.

This rearrangement joins TRBV30 to TRBJ1-4; TRBD1 might be the D (5 bases). The V gene's germline CDR1 is GTSNPN and CDR2 SVGIG (reference sequence). This CDR3 is built from 14 residues. V dropped 3 bases and J dropped 3 bases, with 11 bases sitting between them. The CDR3 loop reads CAWRPTVSNEKLFF. DNA for the CDR3: TGTGCCTGGAGGCCGACAGTCTCTAATGAAAAACTGTTTTTT.

The rearrangement links TRBV18 to TRBJ1-1, with D possibly TRBD1 on 6 matching bases. V lost 3 bases and J lost 8, with 13 bases in between. The CDR3 has 13 amino acids. Germline V gene sequence: CDR1 KGHSH, CDR2 LQKENI. The CDR3: CASSPMEDREAFF. For the CDR3, the DNA is TGTGCCAGCTCACCGATGGAGGACAGAGAAGCTTTCTTT.

This chain links TRBV28 with TRBJ1-5; 9 nucleotides line up with TRBD1. This CDR3 is 17 amino acids long. V lost 3 bases, J lost 1 base, and 7 bases stayed unmatched. CDR1 is MDHEN, CDR2 SYDVKM, per germline. For the CDR3, the DNA is TGTGCCAGCAGTTTTTTAACCGGGACAGGGAGCAATCAGCCCCAGCATTTT. This translates into CASSFLTGTGSNQPQHF.